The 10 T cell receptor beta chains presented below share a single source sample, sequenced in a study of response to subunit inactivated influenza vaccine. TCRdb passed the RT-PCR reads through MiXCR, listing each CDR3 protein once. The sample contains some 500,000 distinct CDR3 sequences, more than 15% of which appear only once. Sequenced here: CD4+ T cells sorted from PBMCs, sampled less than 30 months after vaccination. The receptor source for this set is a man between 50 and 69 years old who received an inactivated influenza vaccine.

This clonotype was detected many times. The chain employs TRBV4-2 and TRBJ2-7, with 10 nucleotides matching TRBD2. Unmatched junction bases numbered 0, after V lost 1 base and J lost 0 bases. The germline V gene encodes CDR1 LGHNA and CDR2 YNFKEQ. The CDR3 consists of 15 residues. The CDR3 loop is CASSQGLAGSYEQYF. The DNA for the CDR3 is TGTGCCAGCAGCCAAGGACTAGCGGGCTCCTACGAGCAGTACTTC.

The CDR3 nucleotides read TGCAGTGCTGTGAAAACAGGGTTGACCTACGAGCAGTACTTC. It translates to CSAVKTGLTYEQYF. The chain recombines TRBV20-1 with TRBJ2-7; TRBD1 is a possible D gene (6 bases). V lost 5 bases and J lost 2, with 16 bases in between. Germline V gives CDR1 DFQATT, CDR2 SNEGSKA (reference sequence). The CDR3 covers 14 residues.

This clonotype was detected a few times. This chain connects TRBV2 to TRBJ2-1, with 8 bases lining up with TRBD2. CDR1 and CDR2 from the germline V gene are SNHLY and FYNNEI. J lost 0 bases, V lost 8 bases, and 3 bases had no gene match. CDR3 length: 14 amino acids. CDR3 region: CASQTSGSYNEQFF. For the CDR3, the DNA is TGTGCCAGCCAAACTAGCGGCTCCTACAATGAGCAGTTCTTC.

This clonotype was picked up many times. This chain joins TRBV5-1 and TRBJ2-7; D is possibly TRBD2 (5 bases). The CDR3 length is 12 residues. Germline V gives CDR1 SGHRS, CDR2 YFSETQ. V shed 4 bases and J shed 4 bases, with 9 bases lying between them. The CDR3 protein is CASSDYGYEQYF. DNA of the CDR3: TGCGCCAGCAGCGACTACGGTTACGAGCAGTACTTC.

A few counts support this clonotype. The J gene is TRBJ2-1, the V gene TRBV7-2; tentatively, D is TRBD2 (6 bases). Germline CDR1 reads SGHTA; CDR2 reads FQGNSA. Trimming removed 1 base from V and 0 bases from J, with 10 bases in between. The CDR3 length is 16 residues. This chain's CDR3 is CASSLGGLRSYNEQFF. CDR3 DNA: TGTGCCAGCAGCTTAGGAGGACTACGCTCCTACAATGAGCAGTTCTTC. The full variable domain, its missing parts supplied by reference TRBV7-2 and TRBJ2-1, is GAGVSQSPSNKVTEKGKDVELRCDPISGHTALYWYRQSLGQGLEFLIYFQGNSAPDKSGLPSDRFSAERTGGSVSTLTIQRTQQEDSAVYLCASSLGGLRSYNEQFFGPGTRLTVL.

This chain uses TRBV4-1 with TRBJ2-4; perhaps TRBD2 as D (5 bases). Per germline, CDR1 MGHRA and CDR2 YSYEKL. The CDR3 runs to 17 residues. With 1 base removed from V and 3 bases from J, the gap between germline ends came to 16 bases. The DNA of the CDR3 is TGCGCCAGCAGCCAAGGGTCGGGGAATAGATTCAAAAACATTCAGTACTTC. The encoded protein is CASSQGSGNRFKNIQYF.

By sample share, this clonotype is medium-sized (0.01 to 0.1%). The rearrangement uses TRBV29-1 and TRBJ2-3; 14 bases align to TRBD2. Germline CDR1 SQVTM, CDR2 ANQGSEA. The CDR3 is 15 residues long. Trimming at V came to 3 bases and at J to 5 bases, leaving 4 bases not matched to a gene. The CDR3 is CSVEGLAGAIDTQYF. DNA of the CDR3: TGCAGCGTTGAGGGACTAGCGGGAGCAATAGATACGCAGTATTTT.

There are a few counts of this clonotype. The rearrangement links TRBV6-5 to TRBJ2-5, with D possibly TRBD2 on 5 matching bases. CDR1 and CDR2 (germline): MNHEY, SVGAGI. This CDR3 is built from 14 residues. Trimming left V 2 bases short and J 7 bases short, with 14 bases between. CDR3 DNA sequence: TGTGCCAGCAGTTACGGAGAGGGTGTGGGGACCCAGTACTTC. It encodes CASSYGEGVGTQYF.

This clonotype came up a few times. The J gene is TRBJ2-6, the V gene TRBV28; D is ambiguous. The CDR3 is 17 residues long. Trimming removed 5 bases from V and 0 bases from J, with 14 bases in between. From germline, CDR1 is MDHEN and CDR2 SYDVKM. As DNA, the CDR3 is TGTGCCAGCAGTGTTACCGGGCCCCCCTCTGGGGCCAACGTCCTGACTTTC. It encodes CASSVTGPPSGANVLTF.

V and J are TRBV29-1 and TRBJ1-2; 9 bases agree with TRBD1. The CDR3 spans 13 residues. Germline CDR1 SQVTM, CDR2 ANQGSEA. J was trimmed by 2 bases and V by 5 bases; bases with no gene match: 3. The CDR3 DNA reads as TGCAGCGTTAGTGGGACAGGGAACTATGGCTACACCTTC. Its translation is CSVSGTGNYGYTF.